The sequence of this T cell receptor (beta chain) was determined in a study of identical twins. Study conclusions and caveats: Within cord blood, abundant beta clonotypes carried fewer insertions, but memory repertoires showed no such trend. Invariant MAIT and iNKT cells could partly confound zero-insertion analyses.

TCRdb re-called the 5' RACE reads with MiXCR, one entry per CDR3 protein. The sample shows some 500,000 distinct CDR3 sequences, 14% of them seen only once. This clonotype was found many times. Antigen specificity is unknown. Germline V gene sequence: CDR1 SGHRS, CDR2 YFSETQ. The CDR3 has 14 residues. V was pared by 3 bases and J by 6 bases, with 12 bases between. These data were also filed under a second study, of yellow fever vaccine responses in identical twins.

The TCR originated in a woman under 30 in good health. What was sequenced was CD4+ T cells sorted from blood. The rearrangement uses TRBV5-1 and TRBJ2-2; D gene ambiguous. For the CDR3, the DNA is TGCGCCAGCAGCTCCGTACCGGATGCCGGGGAGCTGTTTTTT. Its translation: CASSSVPDAGELFF.